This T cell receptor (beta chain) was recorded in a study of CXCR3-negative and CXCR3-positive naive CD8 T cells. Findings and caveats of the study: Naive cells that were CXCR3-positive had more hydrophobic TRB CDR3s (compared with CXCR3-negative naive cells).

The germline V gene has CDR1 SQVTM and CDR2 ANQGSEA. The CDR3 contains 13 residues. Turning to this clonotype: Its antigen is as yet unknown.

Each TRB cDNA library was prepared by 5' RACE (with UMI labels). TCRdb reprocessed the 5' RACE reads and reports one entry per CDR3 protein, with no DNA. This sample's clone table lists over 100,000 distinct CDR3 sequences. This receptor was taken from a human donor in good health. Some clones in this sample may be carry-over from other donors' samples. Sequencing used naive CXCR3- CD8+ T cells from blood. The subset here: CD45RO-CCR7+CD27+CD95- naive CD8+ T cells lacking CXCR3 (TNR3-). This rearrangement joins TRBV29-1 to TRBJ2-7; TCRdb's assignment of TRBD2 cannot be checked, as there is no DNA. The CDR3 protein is CSVDGAGGYEQYF.